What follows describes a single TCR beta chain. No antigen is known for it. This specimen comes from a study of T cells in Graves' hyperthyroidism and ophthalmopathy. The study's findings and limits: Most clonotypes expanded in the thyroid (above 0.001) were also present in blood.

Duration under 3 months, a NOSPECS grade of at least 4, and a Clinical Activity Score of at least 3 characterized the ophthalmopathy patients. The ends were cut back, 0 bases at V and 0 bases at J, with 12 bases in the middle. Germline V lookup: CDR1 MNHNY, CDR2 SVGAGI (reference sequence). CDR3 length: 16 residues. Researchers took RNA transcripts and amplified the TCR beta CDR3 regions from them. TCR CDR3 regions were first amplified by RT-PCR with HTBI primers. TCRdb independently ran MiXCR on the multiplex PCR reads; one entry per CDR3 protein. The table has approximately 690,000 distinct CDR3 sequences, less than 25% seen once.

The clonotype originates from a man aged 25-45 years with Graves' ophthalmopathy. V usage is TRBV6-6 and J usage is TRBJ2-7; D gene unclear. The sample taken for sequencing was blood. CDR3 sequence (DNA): TGTGCCAGCAGTTACTCGATTGCTGCAGACTCCTACGAGCAGTACTTC. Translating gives CASSYSIAADSYEQYF.